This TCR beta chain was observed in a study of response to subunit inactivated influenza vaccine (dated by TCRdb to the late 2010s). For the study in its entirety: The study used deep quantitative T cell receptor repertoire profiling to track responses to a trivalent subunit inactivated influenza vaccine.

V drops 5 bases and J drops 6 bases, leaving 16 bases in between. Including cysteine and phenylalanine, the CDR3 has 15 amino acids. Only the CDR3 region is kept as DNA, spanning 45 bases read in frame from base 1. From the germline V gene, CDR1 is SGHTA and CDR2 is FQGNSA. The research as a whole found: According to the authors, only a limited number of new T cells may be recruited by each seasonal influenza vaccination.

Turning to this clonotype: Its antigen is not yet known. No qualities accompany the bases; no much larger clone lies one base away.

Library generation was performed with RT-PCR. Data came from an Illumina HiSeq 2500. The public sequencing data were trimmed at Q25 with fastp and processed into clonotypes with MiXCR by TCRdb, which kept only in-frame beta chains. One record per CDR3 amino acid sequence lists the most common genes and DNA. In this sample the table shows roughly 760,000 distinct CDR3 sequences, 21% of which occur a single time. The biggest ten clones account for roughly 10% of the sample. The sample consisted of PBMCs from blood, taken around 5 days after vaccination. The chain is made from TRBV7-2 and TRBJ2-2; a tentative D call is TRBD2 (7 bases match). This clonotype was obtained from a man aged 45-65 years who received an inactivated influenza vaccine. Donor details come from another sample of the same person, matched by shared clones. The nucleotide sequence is TGTGCCAGCAGCCCAGAGGGGGGGCGCTCCGGGGAGCTGTTTTTT. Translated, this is CASSPEGGRSGELFF.